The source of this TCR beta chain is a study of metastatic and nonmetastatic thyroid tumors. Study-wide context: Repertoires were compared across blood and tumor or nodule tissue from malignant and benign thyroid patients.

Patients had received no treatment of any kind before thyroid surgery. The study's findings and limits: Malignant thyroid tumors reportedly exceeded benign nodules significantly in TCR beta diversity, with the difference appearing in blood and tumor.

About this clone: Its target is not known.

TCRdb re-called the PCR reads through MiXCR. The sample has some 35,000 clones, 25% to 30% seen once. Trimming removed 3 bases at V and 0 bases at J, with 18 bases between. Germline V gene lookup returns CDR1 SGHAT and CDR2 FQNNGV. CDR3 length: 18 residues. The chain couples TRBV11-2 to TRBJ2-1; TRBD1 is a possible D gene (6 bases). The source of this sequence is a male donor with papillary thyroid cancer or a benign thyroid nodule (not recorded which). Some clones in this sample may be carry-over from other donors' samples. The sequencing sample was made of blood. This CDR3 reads CASSFLGLGGSSYNEQFF. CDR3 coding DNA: TGTGCCAGCAGCTTTTTAGGTTTAGGGGGTAGCTCCTACAATGAGCAGTTCTTC.